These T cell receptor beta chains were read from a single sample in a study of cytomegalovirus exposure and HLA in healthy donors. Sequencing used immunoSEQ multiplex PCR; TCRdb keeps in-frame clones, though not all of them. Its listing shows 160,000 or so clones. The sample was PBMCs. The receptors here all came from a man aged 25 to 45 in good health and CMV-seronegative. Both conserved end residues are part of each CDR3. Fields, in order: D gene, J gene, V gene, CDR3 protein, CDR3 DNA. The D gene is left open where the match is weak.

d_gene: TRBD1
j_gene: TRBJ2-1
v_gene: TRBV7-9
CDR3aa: CASSYWGQGDYNEQFF
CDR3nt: TGTGCCAGCAGTTATTGGGGACAGGGTGATTACAATGAGCAGTTCTTC

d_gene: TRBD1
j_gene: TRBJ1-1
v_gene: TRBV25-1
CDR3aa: CVSSRRQGLAEAFF
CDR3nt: TGTGTCAGCAGTAGACGACAGGGGTTGGCTGAAGCTTTCTTT

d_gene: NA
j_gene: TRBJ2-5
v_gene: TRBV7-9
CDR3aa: CASSLGAGFETQYF
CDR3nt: TGTGCCAGCAGCTTAGGGGCAGGCTTCGAGACCCAGTACTTC

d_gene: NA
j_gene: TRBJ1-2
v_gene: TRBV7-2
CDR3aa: CASSGRTRDGYTF
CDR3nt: TGTGCCAGCAGCGGCAGAACGAGGGATGGCTACACCTTC

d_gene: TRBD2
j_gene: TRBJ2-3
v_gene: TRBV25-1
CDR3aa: CASSEPSGSTDTQYF
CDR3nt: TGTGCCAGCAGTGAGCCTAGCGGGAGCACAGATACGCAGTATTTT

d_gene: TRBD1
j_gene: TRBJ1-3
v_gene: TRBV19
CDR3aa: CASRTGGQSGNTIYF
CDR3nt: TGTGCCAGTAGGACAGGGGGGCAAAGTGGAAACACCATATATTTT

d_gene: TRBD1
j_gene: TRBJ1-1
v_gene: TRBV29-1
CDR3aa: CSVLPFETGDSTTEAFF
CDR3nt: TGCAGCGTTTTACCCTTTGAAACAGGGGACTCTACCACTGAAGCTTTCTTT

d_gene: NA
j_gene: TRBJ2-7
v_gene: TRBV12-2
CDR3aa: CASRLVGLAPRGEQYF
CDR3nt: TGTGCAAGTCGCTTAGTCGGACTAGCGCCCCGTGGGGAGCAGTACTTC

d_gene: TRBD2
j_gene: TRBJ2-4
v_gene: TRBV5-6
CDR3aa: CASSFSSGRDIQYF
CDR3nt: TGTGCCAGCAGCTTTTCTAGCGGGAGGGACATTCAGTACTTC

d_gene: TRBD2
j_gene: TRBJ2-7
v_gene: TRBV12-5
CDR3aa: CASGWRGGAYEQYF
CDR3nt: TGCGCTAGTGGGTGGCGGGGGGGAGCCTACGAGCAGTACTTC

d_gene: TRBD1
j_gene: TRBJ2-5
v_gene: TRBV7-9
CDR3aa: CASSLGQGMAQYF
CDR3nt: TGTGCCAGCAGCTTAGGACAGGGGATGGCCCAGTACTTC

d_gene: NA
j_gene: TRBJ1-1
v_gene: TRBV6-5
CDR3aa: CASSYSTGWVTEAFF
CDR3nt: TGTGCCAGCAGTTACTCCACAGGGTGGGTCACTGAAGCTTTCTTT

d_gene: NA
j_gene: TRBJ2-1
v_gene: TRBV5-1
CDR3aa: CASSLGGGRNEQFF
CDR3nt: TGCGCCAGCAGCTTGGGGGGCGGTAGGAATGAGCAGTTCTTC

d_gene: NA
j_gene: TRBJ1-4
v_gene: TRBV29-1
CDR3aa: CSVASLSHEKLFF
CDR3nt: TGCAGCGTTGCAAGCCTTTCCCATGAAAAACTGTTTTTT

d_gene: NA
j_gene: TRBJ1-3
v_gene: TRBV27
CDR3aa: CASSLQGTGNTIYF
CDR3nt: TGTGCCAGCAGTTTACAGGGCACTGGAAACACCATATATTTT

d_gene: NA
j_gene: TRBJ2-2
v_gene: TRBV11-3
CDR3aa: CASSLGGVANTGELFF
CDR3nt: TGTGCCAGCAGCTTAGGCGGGGTAGCGAACACCGGGGAGCTGTTTTTT

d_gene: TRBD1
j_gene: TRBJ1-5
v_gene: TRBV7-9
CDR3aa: CASSRQGRNQPQHF
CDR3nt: TGTGCCAGCAGCAGACAGGGACGCAATCAGCCCCAGCATTTT

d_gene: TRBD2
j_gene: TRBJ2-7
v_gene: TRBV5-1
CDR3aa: CASSPGTSGISYEQYF
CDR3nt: TGCGCCAGCAGCCCCGGGACTAGCGGCATCTCCTACGAGCAGTACTTC

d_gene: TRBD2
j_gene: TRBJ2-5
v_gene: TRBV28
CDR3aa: CAISGLVRETQYF
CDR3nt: TGTGCCATCTCGGGACTAGTAAGGGAGACCCAGTACTTC

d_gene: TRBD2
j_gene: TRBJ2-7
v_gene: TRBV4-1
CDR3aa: CASSQDKNGRAIYEQYF
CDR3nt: TGCGCCAGCAGCCAAGATAAAAACGGGAGGGCCATCTACGAGCAGTACTTC

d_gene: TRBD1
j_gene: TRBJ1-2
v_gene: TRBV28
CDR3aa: CASSPPGQGNYGYTF
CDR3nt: TGTGCCAGCAGCCCCCCGGGACAGGGTAACTATGGCTACACCTTC

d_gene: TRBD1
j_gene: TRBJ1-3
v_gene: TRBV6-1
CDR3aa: CASSEAYRGSGNTIYF
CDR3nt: TGTGCCAGCAGTGAGGCATACAGGGGCTCAGGAAACACCATATATTTT

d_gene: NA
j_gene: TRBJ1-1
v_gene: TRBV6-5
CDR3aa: CASSNQPGRAFF
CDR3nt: TGTGCCAGCAGCAACCAGCCGGGAAGGGCTTTCTTT

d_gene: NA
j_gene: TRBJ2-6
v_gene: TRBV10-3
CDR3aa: CAISRQELSSGANVLTF
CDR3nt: TGTGCCATCAGCCGACAGGAGCTAAGCTCTGGGGCCAACGTCCTGACTTTC

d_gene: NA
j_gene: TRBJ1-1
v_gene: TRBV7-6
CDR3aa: CASSYTDWNTEAFF
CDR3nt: TGTGCCAGCAGCTATACAGATTGGAACACTGAAGCTTTCTTT

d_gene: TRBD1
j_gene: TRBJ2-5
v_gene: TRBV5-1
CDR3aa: CASSSIQGTETQYF
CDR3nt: TGCGCCAGCAGCTCAATACAGGGGACGGAGACCCAGTACTTC

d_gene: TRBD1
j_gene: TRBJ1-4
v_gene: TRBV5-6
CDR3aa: CASSPRQGRELFF
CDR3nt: TGTGCCAGCAGTCCCAGACAGGGGCGGGAACTGTTTTTT

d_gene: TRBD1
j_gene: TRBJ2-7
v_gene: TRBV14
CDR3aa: CASSPRQGGEQYF
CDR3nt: TGTGCCAGCAGCCCCAGACAGGGCGGCGAGCAGTACTTC

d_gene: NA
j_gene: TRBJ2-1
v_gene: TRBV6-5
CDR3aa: CASSLLRAANEQFF
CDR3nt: TGTGCCAGCAGCTTACTCCGAGCGGCGAATGAGCAGTTCTTC

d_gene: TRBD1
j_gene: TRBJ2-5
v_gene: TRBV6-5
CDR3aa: CASSFSTRTGETQYF
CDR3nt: TGTGCCAGCAGTTTTTCTACCCGGACAGGAGAGACCCAGTACTTC

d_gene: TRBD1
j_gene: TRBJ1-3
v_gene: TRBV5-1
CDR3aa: CASSEGQGGSGGNTIYF
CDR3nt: TGCGCCAGCAGCGAAGGACAGGGCGGTTCGGGTGGAAACACCATATATTTT

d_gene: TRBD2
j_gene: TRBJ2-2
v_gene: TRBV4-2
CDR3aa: CASSQLESAGRATGELFF
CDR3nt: TGTGCCAGCAGCCAATTAGAGAGCGCCGGGAGGGCCACCGGGGAGCTGTTTTTT

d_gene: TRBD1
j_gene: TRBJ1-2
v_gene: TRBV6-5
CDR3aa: CASSYQGGTYYGYTF
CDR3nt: TGTGCCAGCAGTTATCAGGGGGGTACTTACTATGGCTACACCTTC

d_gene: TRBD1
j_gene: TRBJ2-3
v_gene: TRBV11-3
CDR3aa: CASSLLVGAGGSTDTQYF
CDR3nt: TGTGCCAGCAGCCTCCTCGTAGGGGCAGGGGGAAGCACAGATACGCAGTATTTT

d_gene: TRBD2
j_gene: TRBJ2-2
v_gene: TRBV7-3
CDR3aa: CASSPGLAHTGELFF
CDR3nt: TGTGCCAGCAGCCCGGGACTAGCGCACACCGGGGAGCTGTTTTTT

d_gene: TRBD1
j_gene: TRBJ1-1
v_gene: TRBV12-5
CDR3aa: CASAPGQGLSTEAFF
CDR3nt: TGTGCTAGTGCCCCCGGACAGGGTTTATCCACTGAAGCTTTCTTT

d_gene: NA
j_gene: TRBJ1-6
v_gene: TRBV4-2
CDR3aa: CASSQERVRSSPLHF
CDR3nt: TGTGCCAGCAGCCAAGAGAGGGTGAGGAGTTCACCCCTCCACTTT

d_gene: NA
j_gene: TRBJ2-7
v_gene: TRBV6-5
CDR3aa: CASRQSGSYEQYF
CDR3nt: TGTGCCAGCAGACAATCTGGGAGCTACGAGCAGTACTTC

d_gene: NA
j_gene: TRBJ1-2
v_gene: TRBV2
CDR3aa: CASRAPSNYGYTF
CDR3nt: TGTGCCAGCAGAGCACCTTCTAACTATGGCTACACCTTC

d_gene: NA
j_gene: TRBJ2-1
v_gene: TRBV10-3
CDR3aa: CAISAGESRYNEQFF
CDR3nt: TGTGCCATCAGCGCCGGAGAATCGAGATACAATGAGCAGTTCTTC

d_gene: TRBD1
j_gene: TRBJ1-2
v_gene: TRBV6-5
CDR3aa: CASSYPDRTGGYGYTF
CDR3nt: TGTGCCAGCAGTTACCCCGACAGGACAGGAGGCTATGGCTACACCTTC

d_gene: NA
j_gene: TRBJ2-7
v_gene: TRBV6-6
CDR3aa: CASSVARAEYEQYF
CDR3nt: TGTGCCAGCAGTGTAGCGAGAGCTGAGTACGAGCAGTACTTC

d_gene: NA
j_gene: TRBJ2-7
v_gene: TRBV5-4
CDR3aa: CASSPSGSVEQYF
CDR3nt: TGTGCCAGCAGCCCGTCTGGGAGTGTCGAGCAGTACTTC

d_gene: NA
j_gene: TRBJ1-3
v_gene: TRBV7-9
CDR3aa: CASSPRGAASGNTIYF
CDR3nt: TGTGCCAGCAGCCCCCGGGGGGCAGCTTCTGGAAACACCATATATTTT

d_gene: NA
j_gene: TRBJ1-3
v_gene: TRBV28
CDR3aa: CASSRLSGNTIYF
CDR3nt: TGTGCCAGCAGTCGACTTTCTGGAAACACCATATATTTT

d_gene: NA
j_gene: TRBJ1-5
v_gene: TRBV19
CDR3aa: CASSIQDGNQPQHF
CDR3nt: TGTGCCAGTAGTATCCAAGACGGGAATCAGCCCCAGCATTTT

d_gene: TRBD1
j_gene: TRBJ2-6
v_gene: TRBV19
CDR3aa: CASIPGGAGANVLTF
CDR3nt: TGTGCCAGTATCCCAGGGGGCGCTGGGGCCAACGTCCTGACTTTC

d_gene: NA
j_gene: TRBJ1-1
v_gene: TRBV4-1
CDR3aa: CASSRRSFRGATEAFF
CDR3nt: TGCGCCAGCAGCCGTCGCTCCTTCCGGGGGGCAACTGAAGCTTTCTTT